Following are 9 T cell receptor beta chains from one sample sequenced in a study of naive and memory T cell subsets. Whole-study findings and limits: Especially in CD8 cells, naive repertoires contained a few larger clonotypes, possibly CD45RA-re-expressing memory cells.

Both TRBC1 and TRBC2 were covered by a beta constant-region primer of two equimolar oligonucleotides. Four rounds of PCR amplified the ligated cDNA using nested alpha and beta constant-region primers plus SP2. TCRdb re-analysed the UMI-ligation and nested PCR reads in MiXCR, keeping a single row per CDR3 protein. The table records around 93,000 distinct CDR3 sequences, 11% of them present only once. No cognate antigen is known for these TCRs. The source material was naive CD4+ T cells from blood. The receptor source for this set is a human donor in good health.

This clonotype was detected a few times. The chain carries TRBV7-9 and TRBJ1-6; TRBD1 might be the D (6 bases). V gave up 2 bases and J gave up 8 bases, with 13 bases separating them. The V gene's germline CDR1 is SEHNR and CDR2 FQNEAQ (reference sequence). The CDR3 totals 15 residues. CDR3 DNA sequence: TGTGCCAGCAGCTTAACGGGACACGGTTATTCACCCCTCCACTTT. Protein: CASSLTGHGYSPLHF.

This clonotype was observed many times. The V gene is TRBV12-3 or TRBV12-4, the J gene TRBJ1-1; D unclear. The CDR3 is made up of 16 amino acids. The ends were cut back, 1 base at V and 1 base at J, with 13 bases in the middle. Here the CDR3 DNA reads TGTGCCAGCAGTTTAGGCCTCAAGATGAAGAACACTGAAGCTTTCTTT. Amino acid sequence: CASSLGLKMKNTEAFF.

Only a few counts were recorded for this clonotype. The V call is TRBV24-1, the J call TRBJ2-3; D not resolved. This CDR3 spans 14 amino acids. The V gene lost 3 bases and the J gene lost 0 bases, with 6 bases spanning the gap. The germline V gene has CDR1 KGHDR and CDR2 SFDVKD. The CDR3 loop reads CATSDPISTDTQYF. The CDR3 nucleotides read TGTGCCACCAGTGATCCGATTAGCACAGATACGCAGTATTTT.

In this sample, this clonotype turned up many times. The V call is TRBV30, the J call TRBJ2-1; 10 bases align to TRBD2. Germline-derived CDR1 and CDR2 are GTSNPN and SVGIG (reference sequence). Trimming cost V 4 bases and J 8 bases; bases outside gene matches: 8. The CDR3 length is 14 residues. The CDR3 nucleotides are TGTGCCTGGAAGCGGGGGACTAGCGTCCATGAGCAGTTCTTC. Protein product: CAWKRGTSVHEQFF.

CDR3: CASSTGYEQYF. The CDR3 DNA sequence: TGTGCCAGCAGCACAGGATACGAGCAGTACTTC. The gene calls are TRBV27 and TRBJ2-7; a weak D match, TRBD1 (5 bases). Germline CDR1 is MNHEY and CDR2 is SMNVEV (reference sequence). CDR3 size: 11 residues. V lost 6 bases and J lost 4, with 7 bases in between.

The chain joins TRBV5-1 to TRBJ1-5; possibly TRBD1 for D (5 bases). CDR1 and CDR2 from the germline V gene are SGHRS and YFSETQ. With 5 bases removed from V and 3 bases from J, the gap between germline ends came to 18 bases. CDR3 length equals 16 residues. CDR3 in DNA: TGCGCCAGCAGACCAGACCCCGGGGGAAACAATCAGCCCCAGCATTTT. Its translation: CASRPDPGGNNQPQHF.

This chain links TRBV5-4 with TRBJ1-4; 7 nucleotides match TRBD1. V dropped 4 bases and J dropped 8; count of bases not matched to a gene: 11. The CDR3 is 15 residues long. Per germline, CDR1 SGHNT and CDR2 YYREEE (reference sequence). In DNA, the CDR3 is TGTGCCAGCAGCGTGGAACAGGGGACCGGGGAAAAACTGTTTTTT. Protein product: CASSVEQGTGEKLFF.

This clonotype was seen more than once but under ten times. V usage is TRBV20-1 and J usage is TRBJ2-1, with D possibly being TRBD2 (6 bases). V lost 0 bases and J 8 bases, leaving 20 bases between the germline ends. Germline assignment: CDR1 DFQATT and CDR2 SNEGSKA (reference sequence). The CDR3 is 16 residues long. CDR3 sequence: CSAREVTGLPMHEQFF. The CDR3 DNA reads TGCAGTGCTAGAGAGGTAACGGGACTCCCCATGCATGAGCAGTTCTTC.

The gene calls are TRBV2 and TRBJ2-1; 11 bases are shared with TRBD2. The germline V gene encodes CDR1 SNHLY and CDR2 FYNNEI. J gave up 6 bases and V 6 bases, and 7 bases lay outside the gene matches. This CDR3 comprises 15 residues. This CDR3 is CASSPLAGVGNEQFF. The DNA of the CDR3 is TGTGCCAGCAGCCCACTAGCGGGAGTCGGCAATGAGCAGTTCTTC.